This T cell receptor (beta chain) emerged from a study of blood T cells in healthy people across ages. Alongside a J-beta primer mix, a sample-barcoded 5' primer served in a second PCR lasting roughly 7 to 12 cycles. TCRdb itself ran the 5' RACE reads through MiXCR, one entry per CDR3 protein. The data show 650,000 to 800,000 distinct CDR3 sequences, with under 45% seen just once and about a fifth held by the top ten. Study-wide results and limits: When set beside aged donors, long-lived donors presented more naive CD4+ cells and higher diversity. Measured against age, TCR beta diversity per million T cells decreased in a roughly linear manner.

To note about this clonotype: The antigen is unknown.

This TCR was sampled from a man aged 60 to 75 in good health. The sample consisted of blood.

CDR3 region: CASSSSAATQYF. The CDR3 DNA reads as TGTGCCAGCAGCTCGTCTGCAGCTACGCAGTATTTT. This chain connects TRBV6-5 to TRBJ2-3; D unresolved. CDR1 and CDR2 from the germline V gene are MNHEY and SVGAGI. Trimming removed 6 bases at V and 8 bases at J, with 12 bases between. This CDR3 is built from 12 residues.